This T cell receptor beta chain emerged from a study of T cells in localized non-small cell lung cancer. The table came from immunoSEQ multiplex PCR; TCRdb's copy has only in-frame clones and leaves some out. The top ten clones hold about 15% of a sample with approximately 49,000 clones, 77% of them seen once. The V end was cut by 3 bases, the J end by 1 base, with 9 bases between. The CDR3 has 15 amino acids. Germline CDR1 and CDR2: MRHNA and SNTAGT. The study's findings and limits: A median of about 50 clones ranked among the top 100 in tumor appeared in adjacent lung. Uninvolved adjacent lung, not tumor, had the highest T cell clonality. Longer overall survival associated with higher blood T cell density; shorter survival with higher adjacent-lung clonality.

A note on this clone: Its matching antigen is unknown.

The chain joins TRBV6-4 to TRBJ2-2; no definite D call. The specimen was peripheral blood, collected before any cancer treatment. This sequence was found in a man aged 40 to 70 with stage I squamous cell lung carcinoma. DNA of the CDR3: TGTGCCAGCAGTGAGCACTCCCGGAACACCGGGGAGCTGTTTTTT. This gives the protein CASSEHSRNTGELFF.